Following are 6 T cell receptor beta chains from one sample sequenced in a study of T cells in Graves' hyperthyroidism and ophthalmopathy (dated by TCRdb to between 2018 and 2021). The library was obtained by multiplex PCR. Sequencing used an Illumina HiSeq 2000. The TCR beta CDR3 regions were amplified from the RNA transcripts. A first-round RT-PCR of the TCR CDR3 used the HTBI primer set with the Qiagen OneStep RT-PCR kit. The raw public reads went through TCRdb reprocessing: fastp at Q25, MiXCR clone calling, in-frame beta chains kept. Each CDR3 protein gets just one entry, which takes the most common genes and DNA from the rows behind it. Across this sample there are over 300,000 distinct CDR3 sequences, with more than 11% seen only once. Clones ranked in the top ten supply 11% of the sample. The sample was blood. All receptors derive from an older woman with Graves' hyperthyroidism.

This clonotype appeared many times. The genes are TRBV28 and TRBJ2-7, with 9 bases identical to TRBD1. The CDR3 consists of 16 residues. V trimming: 5 bases; J trimming: 4 bases; junction bases outside the gene matches: 12. Per germline, CDR1 MDHEN and CDR2 SYDVKM. The CDR3 loop reads CASSQGQGLIVYEQYF. CDR3 bases: TGTGCCAGCAGTCAAGGACAGGGGCTGATTGTATACGAGCAGTACTTC.

In this sample, this clonotype turned up many times. The chain links TRBV28 to TRBJ2-1; D is unclear. The CDR3 has 15 residues. The V and J ends lost 4 bases and 7 bases respectively, with 17 bases between them. Germline V gene data show CDR1 as MDHEN and CDR2 as SYDVKM. For the CDR3, the DNA is TGTGCCAGCAGTTCCCTCACCGGGCGCGGTAATGAGCAGTTCTTC. Residues: CASSSLTGRGNEQFF. The full variable domain, completed using reference TRBV28 and TRBJ2-1, is DVKVTQSSRYLVKRTGEKVFLECVQDMDHENMFWYRQDPGLGLRLIYFSYDVKMKEKGDIPEGYSVSREKKERFSLILESASTNQTSMYLCASSSLTGRGNEQFFGPGTRLTVL.

This clonotype was found many times. This sequence joins TRBV5-1 and TRBJ1-1, with TRBD1 identical over 7 bases. CDR1 is SGHRS and CDR2 is YFSETQ in the germline V gene. The CDR3 contains 14 residues. Losses at the gene ends were 8 bases for V and 1 base for J; bases not matched to a gene: 8. The CDR3 protein is CASKQGPQNTEAFF. The CDR3 bases are TGCGCCAGTAAACAGGGGCCCCAGAACACTGAAGCTTTCTTT.

This clonotype has more than one count but fewer than ten. The chain combines TRBV25-1 with TRBJ1-5; TRBD1 aligns across 7 bases. The CDR3 has 18 amino acids. The J segment lost 7 bases and the V segment lost 10 bases, leaving 25 bases of the junction unmatched. CDR1 and CDR2 (germline): MGHDK, SYGVNS. This CDR3 reads CAKSSPAEGRQGRQPQHF. CDR3 bases: TGTGCCAAATCAAGCCCCGCGGAGGGCCGACAGGGCAGACAGCCCCAGCATTTT.

The DNA for the CDR3 is TGTGCCAGTCTCACCGGGACAGCGAACACCGGGGAGCTGTTTTTT. Protein sequence: CASLTGTANTGELFF. The gene calls are TRBV19 and TRBJ2-2; 7 nucleotides agree with TRBD1. Germline loops: CDR1 LNHDA, CDR2 SQIVND (reference sequence). The CDR3 length is 15 residues. Trimming cost V 8 bases and J 0 bases; bases outside gene matches: 6.

The V gene is TRBV28, the J gene TRBJ1-2; no definite D call. V was shortened by 5 bases and J by 8 bases, with 15 bases between the two germline ends. Per germline, CDR1 MDHEN and CDR2 SYDVKM. The CDR3 runs to 13 residues. Here the CDR3 reads CASSPPSGSGYTF. The CDR3 DNA reads as TGTGCCAGCAGTCCTCCCTCGGGATCCGGCTACACCTTC.